This T cell receptor beta chain was obtained from a study of T cell repertoires in cytomegalovirus infection. Germline V gene data show CDR1 as MNHNY and CDR2 as SVGAGI (reference sequence). Trimming cost V 10 bases and J 6 bases, with 27 bases left between them. This CDR3 spans 16 amino acids. TCRdb reprocessed the reads via MiXCR and lists one record per CDR3 protein. The sample has around 770,000 distinct CDR3 sequences, about 29% seen once. This clonotype was detected only a few times. As yet, its antigen is unknown. The chain couples TRBV6-6 to TRBJ1-1; D is unclear. The material was cultured CD8+ T cells from PBMCs, obtained from culture after CMV antigen stimulation. This sequence originates from a human donor in good health (CMV status not recorded). Some clones in this sample may be carry-over from other donors' samples. The CDR3 DNA is TGTGCCACCGGAAATGGGTCGCCTTCCTCCTTCGCTGAAGCTTTCTTT. The encoded protein is CATGNGSPSSFAEAFF.